This T cell receptor (beta chain) was captured in a study of shared clonotypes between healthy human individuals. Study-wide results and limits: Non-shared clonotypes displayed generation probabilities falling below those of clonotypes present in all four donors.

Turning to this clone: Its cognate antigen is unknown.

Naive CD8 cells, CD45RO-negative and positively selected for CCR7, excluded terminally differentiated effector memory CD45RA+ cells. Researchers divided each subset's genomic DNA evenly across several immunoSEQ plates. Sequenced by immunoSEQ multiplex PCR; TCRdb stores in-frame clones only, minus some. The sample consists of hundreds of thousands of clones, about 95% of them appearing once. Material for sequencing was naive CD8+ T cells sorted from blood. The source of this sequence is a woman in her twenties or thirties in good health.

This chain's CDR3 is CASSREGIEQFF. The CDR3 DNA sequence: TGTGCCAGCAGCAGGGAGGGCATTGAGCAGTTCTTC. The chain employs TRBV28 and TRBJ2-1; 7 nucleotides agree with TRBD2. The CDR3 is 12 amino acids. The V segment lost 6 bases and the J segment 9 bases; nucleotides outside the gene matches: 5. The germline gives CDR1 MDHEN, CDR2 SYDVKM.